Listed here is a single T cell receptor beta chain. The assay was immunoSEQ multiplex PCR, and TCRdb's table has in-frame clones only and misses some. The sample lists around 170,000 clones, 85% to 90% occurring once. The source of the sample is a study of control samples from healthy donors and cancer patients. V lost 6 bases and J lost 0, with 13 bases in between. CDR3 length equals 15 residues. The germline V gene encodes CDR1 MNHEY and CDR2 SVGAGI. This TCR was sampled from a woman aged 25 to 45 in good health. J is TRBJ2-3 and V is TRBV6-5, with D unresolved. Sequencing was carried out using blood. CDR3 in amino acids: CASSDQTTSTDTQYF. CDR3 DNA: TGTGCCAGCAGCGACCAAACGACTAGCACAGATACGCAGTATTTT.